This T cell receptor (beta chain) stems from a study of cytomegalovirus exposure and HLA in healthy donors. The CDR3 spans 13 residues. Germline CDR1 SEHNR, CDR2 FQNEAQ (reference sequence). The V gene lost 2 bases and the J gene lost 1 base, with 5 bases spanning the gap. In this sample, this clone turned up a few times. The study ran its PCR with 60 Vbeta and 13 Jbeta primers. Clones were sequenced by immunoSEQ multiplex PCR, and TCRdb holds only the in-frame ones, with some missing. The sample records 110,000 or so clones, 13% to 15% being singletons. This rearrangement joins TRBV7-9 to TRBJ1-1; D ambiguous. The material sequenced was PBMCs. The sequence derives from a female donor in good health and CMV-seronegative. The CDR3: CASSLQKNTEAFF. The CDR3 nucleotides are TGTGCCAGCAGCTTACAAAAGAACACTGAAGCTTTCTTT.